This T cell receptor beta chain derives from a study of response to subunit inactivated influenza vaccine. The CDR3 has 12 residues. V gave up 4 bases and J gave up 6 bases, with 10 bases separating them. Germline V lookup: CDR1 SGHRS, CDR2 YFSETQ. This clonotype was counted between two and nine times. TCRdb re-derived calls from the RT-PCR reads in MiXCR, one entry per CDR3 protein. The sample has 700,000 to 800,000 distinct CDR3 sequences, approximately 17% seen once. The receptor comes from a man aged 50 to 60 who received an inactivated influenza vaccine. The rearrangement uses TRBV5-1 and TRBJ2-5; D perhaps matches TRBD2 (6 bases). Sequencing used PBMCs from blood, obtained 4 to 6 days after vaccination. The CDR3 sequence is CASSVTSQTQYF. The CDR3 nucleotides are TGCGCCAGCAGCGTGACTAGTCAGACCCAGTACTTC.